These 20 T cell receptor beta chains were all obtained from the same sample, sequenced in a study of blood T cell repertoires in COVID-19. Repertoires were generated with immunoSEQ multiplex PCR, while TCRdb's copy carries only in-frame clones and drops some. This sample has hundreds of thousands of clones, with roughly nine tenths found just once. The sample taken for sequencing was peripheral blood. The receptors stem from a man between 60 and 70 years old who had recovered from COVID-19.

The chain combines TRBV3-1 (or the pseudogene TRBV3-2) with TRBJ2-1; 12 bases map to TRBD2. V lost 0 bases and J lost 5; bases outside the gene matches: 23. In germline, CDR1 is LGHDT, CDR2 YNNKEL (reference sequence). CDR3 length: 23 amino acids. Written as DNA, the CDR3 is TGTGCCAGCAGCCAAGATAGGCTAGCGGGAGGGCCGCCTGTGGCCCCCACTAACAATGAGCAGTTCTTC. Its translation is CASSQDRLAGGPPVAPTNNEQFF.

In this sample, this clone turned up once. The chain uses TRBV29-1 and TRBJ1-1; D unresolved. V dropped 0 bases and J dropped 0 bases, with 8 bases sitting between them. The CDR3 contains 14 residues. Germline CDR1 SQVTM, CDR2 ANQGSEA. The CDR3 DNA follows: TGCAGCGTTGAAGAGGGCTCCCTGAACACTGAAGCTTTCTTT. Residues: CSVEEGSLNTEAFF.

The rearrangement joins TRBV9 to TRBJ2-1; TRBD2 matches at 9 bases. The CDR3 consists of 16 residues. From germline, CDR1 is SGDLS and CDR2 YYNGEE. Losses at the gene ends were 4 bases for V and 2 bases for J; bases not matched to a gene: 7. CDR3 residues: CASSPRGGGAYNEQFF. Here the CDR3 DNA reads TGTGCCAGCAGCCCGCGGGGCGGGGGGGCCTACAATGAGCAGTTCTTC.

J is TRBJ2-5 and V is TRBV19, with D maybe TRBD1 (7 bases). V was pared by 3 bases and J by 4 bases, with 15 bases between. Germline V lookup: CDR1 LNHDA, CDR2 SQIVND (reference sequence). CDR3 length: 15 amino acids. The CDR3, as DNA: TGTGCCAGTAGTATCAACGGAGGGGGCAGAGAGACCCAGTACTTC. Translated: CASSINGGGRETQYF.

The chain employs TRBV6-5 and TRBJ1-5; D remains unclear. This CDR3 contains 13 residues. CDR1 and CDR2 from the germline V gene are MNHEY and SVGAGI. The germline V and J ends were trimmed by 8 bases and 4 bases, with 12 bases remaining between them. The CDR3: CASETELNQPQHF. The CDR3 DNA reads TGTGCCAGCGAAACAGAGCTTAATCAGCCCCAGCATTTT.

The chain employs TRBV7-2 and TRBJ2-2; TRBD2 is a possible D gene (5 bases). There are 16 residues in the CDR3. Trimming pared 1 base from V and 1 base from J, leaving 10 bases between. Germline assignment: CDR1 SGHTA and CDR2 FQGNSA. The CDR3 DNA reads as TGTGCCAGCAGCTTAGGTGCAGCGGTGAACACCGGGGAGCTGTTTTTT. Its protein product is CASSLGAAVNTGELFF.

In nucleotides, the CDR3 is TGTGCCAGCAGTTACTCGGGAGACATTGAGCAGTTCTTC. Residues: CASSYSGDIEQFF. The chain links TRBV6-2 or TRBV6-3 to TRBJ2-1, with D possibly matching TRBD2 (5 bases). Trimming took 0 bases from V and 9 from J, leaving 9 bases between them. CDR1 and CDR2 from the germline V gene are MNHEY and SVGEGT. The CDR3 has 13 residues.

The V and J genes are TRBV12-5 and TRBJ1-1; D remains unclear. Trimming took off 7 bases at V and 1 base at J, with 13 bases between the two ends. The length of the CDR3 is 14 residues. Germline-derived CDR1 and CDR2 are LGHNT and FRNRAP. The CDR3 DNA reads as TGTGCTAGTGTCCCGATGGCGGCGAACACTGAAGCTTTCTTT. Translation gives CASVPMAANTEAFF.

This clone occurred once. The rearrangement uses TRBV5-1 and TRBJ1-1; no definite D call. CDR3 length equals 13 residues. Trimming shortened V by 2 bases and J by 3 bases, and 8 bases separated the two germline ends. The V gene's germline CDR1 is SGHRS and CDR2 YFSETQ. CDR3 bases: TGCGCCAGCAGCTTTTCGGTGGACACTGAAGCTTTCTTT. It translates to CASSFSVDTEAFF.

This clone was counted a single time. The chain is built from TRBV5-1 and TRBJ2-3; no clear D. Trimming removed 4 bases from V and 3 bases from J, with 18 bases in between. The length of the CDR3 is 16 residues. Germline CDR1 SGHRS, CDR2 YFSETQ. Written as DNA, the CDR3 is TGCGCCAGCAGCGTCGTGGGCTTCCTCCTGACAGATACGCAGTATTTT. It translates to CASSVVGFLLTDTQYF. The full variable domain, rest sourced from reference TRBV5-1 and TRBJ2-3, is KAGVTQTPRYLIKTRGQQVTLSCSPISGHRSVSWYQQTPGQGLQFLFEYFSETQRNKGNFPGRFSGRQFSNSRSEMNVSTLELGDSALYLCASSVVGFLLTDTQYFGPGTRLTVL.

The chain uses TRBV7-9 and TRBJ2-7; 12 bases map to TRBD1. Germline CDR1 and CDR2: SEHNR and FQNEAQ (reference sequence). The CDR3 loop spans 16 amino acids. After removal of 1 base from V and 4 bases from J, the junction contained 5 bases not matched to a gene. CDR3 DNA: TGTGCCAGCAGCTTAGAAGGGACAGGGGGCTTTTACGAGCAGTACTTC. Its translation is CASSLEGTGGFYEQYF.

The chain uses TRBV3-1 (or the pseudogene TRBV3-2) and TRBJ2-2; 8 bases agree with TRBD2. This CDR3 has 15 amino acids. V was clipped by 4 bases and J by 3 bases; unmatched bases: 4. CDR1 is LGHDT and CDR2 is YNNKEL in the germline V gene (reference sequence). The CDR3 loop is CASSRRGGYTGELFF. The CDR3, as DNA: TGTGCCAGCAGCCGACGGGGGGGCTACACCGGGGAGCTGTTTTTT.

This chain uses TRBV9 with TRBJ2-2, with D perhaps TRBD1 (5 bases). The CDR3 has 15 amino acids. Trimming shortened V by 0 bases and J by 7 bases, and 13 bases separated the two germline ends. CDR1 and CDR2 from the germline V gene are SGDLS and YYNGEE. CDR3 residues: CASSVEGRVFGELFF. For the CDR3, the DNA is TGTGCCAGCAGCGTAGAAGGCAGGGTGTTCGGGGAGCTGTTTTTT.

The chain carries TRBV4-1 and TRBJ2-7; D is possibly TRBD1 (6 bases). Trimming left V 11 bases short and J 6 bases short, with 44 bases between. The CDR3 length is 21 residues. Germline V lookup: CDR1 MGHRA, CDR2 YSYEKL. DNA for the CDR3: TGCGCCGGACAGACTAACCAAGAGGTGGGGCATGGTACGCTGCTCTTGGGCGAGCAGTACTTC. Protein: CAGQTNQEVGHGTLLLGEQYF.

The chain combines TRBV21-1 with TRBJ1-2; TRBD1 was called by the table and not checked on the DNA. TRBV21-1 is described as a pseudogene. The CDR3 runs to 16 residues. In nucleotides, the CDR3 is TGTGCCAGCACCCCCCCAACAGGGGCCACTAACTATGGCTACACCTTC. Translating gives CASTPPTGATNYGYTF.

The rearrangement joins TRBV5-1 to TRBJ2-2; maybe TRBD2 (7 bases). The CDR3 extends over 16 amino acids. Germline assignment: CDR1 SGHRS and CDR2 YFSETQ. The V and J ends lost 0 bases and 6 bases respectively, with 15 bases between them. DNA of the CDR3: TGCGCCAGCAGCTTGGTTTCGGGGGGCAACGCCGGGGAGCTGTTTTTT. It codes for CASSLVSGGNAGELFF.

The CDR3 loop is CASSPPGPSGRNTQYF. The CDR3 DNA reads as TGTGCCAGCAGTCCTCCCGGGCCTAGCGGGAGGAATACGCAGTATTTT. The chain couples TRBV28 to TRBJ2-3, with 11 bases identical to TRBD2. Germline loops: CDR1 MDHEN, CDR2 SYDVKM. The length of the CDR3 is 16 residues. Trimming cost V 5 bases and J 7 bases; bases outside gene matches: 11.

The chain has TRBV7-8 and TRBJ1-5; D gene uncertain. Between the trimmed V and J ends, which lost 5 bases and 2 bases, there was a span of 13 bases. Per the germline V gene, CDR1 is SGHVS and CDR2 is FQNEAQ. The CDR3 extends over 15 amino acids. The CDR3 sequence: CASSPRVFGNQPQHF. DNA for the CDR3: TGTGCCAGCAGCCCGCGAGTCTTCGGCAATCAGCCCCAGCATTTT.

The chain links TRBV7-3 to TRBJ2-3, with D possibly TRBD2 on 5 matching bases. The V end lost 4 bases, the J end lost 3 bases, and 8 bases lay between the germline ends. CDR1 and CDR2 from the germline V gene are SGHTA and FQGTGA. The CDR3 consists of 13 residues. The CDR3 coding sequence is TGTGCCAGCAGCTGGGGAGCTACAGATACGCAGTATTTT. Translating gives CASSWGATDTQYF.

The J gene is TRBJ2-3, the V gene TRBV5-1, with TRBD2 as a possible D gene (6 bases). Germline loops: CDR1 SGHRS, CDR2 YFSETQ. The CDR3 is made up of 14 amino acids. V dropped 4 bases and J dropped 2 bases, with 11 bases sitting between them. The CDR3 loop is CASSRLVTTDTQYF. The CDR3 nucleotides are TGCGCCAGCAGCCGACTAGTAACCACAGATACGCAGTATTTT.